This T cell receptor beta chain was identified during a study of OX40 agonist ivuxolimab in advanced cancers. The CDR3 consists of 16 residues. V was clipped by 2 bases and J by 0 bases, with 8 bases between them. Germline V gene lookup returns CDR1 LNHNV and CDR2 YYDKDF (reference sequence). TCRdb keeps only in-frame clones here, not all; method: immunoSEQ multiplex PCR. The data show some 57,000 clones, with about 83% seen just once and more than 1% held by the top ten. Autoimmune disease history or systemic immunosuppression led to patient exclusion. Here the sequenced sample was CD4+ or CD8+ T cells sorted from blood, taken in a trial of the OX40 agonist ivuxolimab. This chain uses TRBV15 with TRBJ2-6; perhaps TRBD1 as D (5 bases). The receptor comes from an adult with an advanced solid tumor such as melanoma, head and neck, liver or kidney cancer. In DNA form, the CDR3 reads TGTGCCACCAGCAGACTGACAGTCTCTGGGGCCAACGTCCTGACTTTC. It encodes CATSRLTVSGANVLTF.